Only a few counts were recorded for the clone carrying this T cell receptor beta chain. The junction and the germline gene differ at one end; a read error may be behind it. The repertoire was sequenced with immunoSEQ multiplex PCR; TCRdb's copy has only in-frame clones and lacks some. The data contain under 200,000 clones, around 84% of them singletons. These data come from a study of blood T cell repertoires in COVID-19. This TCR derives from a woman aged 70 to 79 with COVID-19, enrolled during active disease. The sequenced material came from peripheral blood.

The DNA of the CDR3 is TGTGCCAGCAGCCCCAGAAGGGGTAACATTGAAGCTTTCTTT. Protein product: CASSPRRGNIEAFF. This chain uses TRBV7-8 with TRBJ1-1, with a weak D call TRBD1 (5 bases). The CDR3 contains 14 residues. CDR1 and CDR2 (germline): SGHVS, FQNEAQ.